These 4 T cell receptor beta chains came from one sample sequenced in a study of radiotherapy plus CTLA-4 blockade in lung cancer. Only in-frame clones appear in the TCRdb table, and some are missing; sequencing was by immunoSEQ multiplex PCR. The table has around 100,000 clones, more than 75% seen once. Sequencing used peripheral blood, obtained from a patient treated with radiotherapy plus ipilimumab. The receptors were gathered from a human donor with non-small cell lung cancer that progressed on radiotherapy plus ipilimumab. Some clones in this sample may be carry-over from other donors' samples.

The chain carries TRBV6-1 and TRBJ1-1; TRBD1 is a possible D gene (6 bases). Germline V CDR1 and CDR2: MNHNS, SASEGT. The length of the CDR3 is 14 residues. The V end lost 7 bases, the J end lost 4 bases, and 16 bases lay between the germline ends. The CDR3 protein is CASTLSTGGTEAFF. The CDR3 DNA is TGTGCCAGCACTCTCTCGACAGGAGGCACTGAAGCTTTCTTT.

V usage is TRBV19 and J usage is TRBJ1-1; the match to TRBD1 covers 11 bases. The J segment lost 0 bases and the V segment lost 6 bases, leaving 6 bases of the junction unmatched. The CDR3 has 16 amino acids. In germline, CDR1 is LNHDA, CDR2 SQIVND (reference sequence). The CDR3 sequence is CASSTDRGLVNTEAFF. Here the CDR3 DNA reads TGTGCCAGTAGCACGGACAGGGGGCTAGTGAACACTGAAGCTTTCTTT.

With respect to this clone: The junction shows a germline mismatch at one end, possibly a read error. V is TRBV7-7 and J is TRBJ2-6; D is unclear. The CDR3 has 15 amino acids. The V gene's germline CDR1 is SSHAT and CDR2 FNYEAQ (reference sequence). The CDR3 DNA follows: TGTGCTAGCAGCTTAGCTGGGTCTGGGGCCAACGTCCTGACTTTC. Translation: CASSLAGSGANVLTF.

The chain has TRBV7-3 and TRBJ1-6, with 9 bases aligning to TRBD1. With 5 bases clipped from V and 7 bases from J, the junction kept 6 bases outside the gene matches. Germline V gives CDR1 SGHTA, CDR2 FQGTGA. The CDR3 spans 15 residues. CDR3 sequence (DNA): TGTGCCAGCAGCCATAGGGACAGGGAGAATTCACCCCTCCACTTT. Its protein product is CASSHRDRENSPLHF.